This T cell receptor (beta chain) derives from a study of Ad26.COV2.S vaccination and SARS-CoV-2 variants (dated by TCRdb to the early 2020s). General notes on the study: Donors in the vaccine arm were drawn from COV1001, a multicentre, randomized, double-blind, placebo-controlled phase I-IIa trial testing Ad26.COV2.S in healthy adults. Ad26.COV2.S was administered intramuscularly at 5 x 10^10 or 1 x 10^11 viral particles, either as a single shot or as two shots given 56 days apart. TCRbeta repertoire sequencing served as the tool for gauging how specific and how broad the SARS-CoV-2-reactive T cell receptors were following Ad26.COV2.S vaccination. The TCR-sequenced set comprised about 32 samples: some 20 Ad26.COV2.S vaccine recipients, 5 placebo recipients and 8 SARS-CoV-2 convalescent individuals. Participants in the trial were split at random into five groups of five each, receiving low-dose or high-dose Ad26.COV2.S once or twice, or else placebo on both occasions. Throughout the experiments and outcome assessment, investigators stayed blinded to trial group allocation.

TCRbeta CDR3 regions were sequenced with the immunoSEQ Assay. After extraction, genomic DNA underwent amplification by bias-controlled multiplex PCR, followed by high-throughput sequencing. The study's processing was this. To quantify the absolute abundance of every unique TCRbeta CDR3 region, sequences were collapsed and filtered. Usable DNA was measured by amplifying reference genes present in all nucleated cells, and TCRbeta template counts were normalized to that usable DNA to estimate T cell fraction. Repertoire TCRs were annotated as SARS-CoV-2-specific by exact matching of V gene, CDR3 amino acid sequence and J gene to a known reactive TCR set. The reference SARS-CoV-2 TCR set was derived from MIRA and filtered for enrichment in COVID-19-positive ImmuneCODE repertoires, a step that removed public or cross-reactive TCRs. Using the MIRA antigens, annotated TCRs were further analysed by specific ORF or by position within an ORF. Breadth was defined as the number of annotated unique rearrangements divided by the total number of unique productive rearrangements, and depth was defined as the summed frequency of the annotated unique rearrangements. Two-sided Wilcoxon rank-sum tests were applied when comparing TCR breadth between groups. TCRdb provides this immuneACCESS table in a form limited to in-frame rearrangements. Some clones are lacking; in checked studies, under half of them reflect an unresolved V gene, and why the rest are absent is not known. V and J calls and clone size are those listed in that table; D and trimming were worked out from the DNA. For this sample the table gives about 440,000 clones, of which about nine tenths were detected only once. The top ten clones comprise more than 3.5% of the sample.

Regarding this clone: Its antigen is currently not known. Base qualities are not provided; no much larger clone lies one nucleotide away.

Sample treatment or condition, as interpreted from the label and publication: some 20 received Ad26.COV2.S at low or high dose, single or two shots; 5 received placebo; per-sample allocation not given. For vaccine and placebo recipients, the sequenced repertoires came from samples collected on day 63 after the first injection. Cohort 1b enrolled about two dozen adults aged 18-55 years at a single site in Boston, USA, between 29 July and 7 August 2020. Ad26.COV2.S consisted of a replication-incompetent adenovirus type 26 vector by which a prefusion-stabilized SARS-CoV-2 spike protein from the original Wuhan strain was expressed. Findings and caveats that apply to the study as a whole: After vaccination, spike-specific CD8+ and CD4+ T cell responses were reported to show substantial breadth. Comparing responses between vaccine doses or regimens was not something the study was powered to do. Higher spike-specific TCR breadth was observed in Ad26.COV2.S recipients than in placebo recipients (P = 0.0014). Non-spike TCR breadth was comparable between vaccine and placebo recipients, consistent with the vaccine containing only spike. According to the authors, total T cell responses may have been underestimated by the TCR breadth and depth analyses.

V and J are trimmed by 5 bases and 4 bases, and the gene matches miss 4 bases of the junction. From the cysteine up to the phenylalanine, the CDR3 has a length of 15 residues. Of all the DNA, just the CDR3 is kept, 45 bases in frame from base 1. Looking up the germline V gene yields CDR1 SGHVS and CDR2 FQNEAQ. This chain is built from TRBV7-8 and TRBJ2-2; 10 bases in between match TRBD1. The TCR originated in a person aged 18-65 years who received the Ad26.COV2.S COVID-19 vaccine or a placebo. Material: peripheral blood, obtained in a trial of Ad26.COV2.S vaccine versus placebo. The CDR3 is CASSPRTGGTGELFF. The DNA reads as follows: TGTGCCAGCAGCCCCAGGACAGGGGGCACCGGGGAGCTGTTTTTT.